This section outlines one TCR beta chain sequence together with its context. Relative to the germline gene, one junction end is altered; a read error may explain this. This sample is drawn from a study of blood T cell repertoires in COVID-19. About the research overall: The study drew acute and convalescent COVID-19 samples from the United States, Italy and Spain.

Sequencing was performed with immunoSEQ multiplex PCR; in TCRdb, only in-frame clones are kept and a portion is missing. The table records 150,000 or so clones, around 82% of them present only once. The receptor's source is a man in his 60s with COVID-19, enrolled during active disease. Specimen: peripheral blood.

CDR3 in amino acids: CASSERMSF. The CDR3 nucleotides read TGTGCCAGCAGCGAACGCATGAGCTTT. The genes are TRBV9 and TRBJ1-1, with unresolved D. Germline values: CDR1 SGDLS, CDR2 YYNGEE. This CDR3 has 9 amino acids.